These 3 T cell receptor beta chains came from one sample sequenced in a study of graft-versus-host responses after intestinal transplantation. Method: immunoSEQ multiplex PCR; TCRdb's copy keeps in-frame clones and lacks some. This sample carries roughly 38,000 clones, around 94% of them seen once, and the ten largest clones take 0.76%. This material consisted of PBMCs, taken 16 days after intestinal transplant. All receptors derive from a human patient who received an intestinal transplant, so some T cells may come from the graft donor.

The chain carries TRBV4-1 and TRBJ1-1; D is ambiguous. This CDR3 contains 14 residues. Germline V gives CDR1 MGHRA, CDR2 YSYEKL. The V gene lost 4 bases and the J gene lost 1 base, with 10 bases spanning the gap. The CDR3 spells CASSRPTSNTEAFF. DNA of the CDR3: TGCGCCAGCAGCCGACCAACATCGAACACTGAAGCTTTCTTT.

Details on this clone: Other DNA sequences in the sample encode the same CDR3. This rearrangement joins TRBV4-1 to TRBJ1-6, with TRBD1 as a possible D gene (5 bases). Per the germline V gene, CDR1 is MGHRA and CDR2 is YSYEKL. Trimming stripped 3 bases from V and 10 bases from J, with 16 bases between. The CDR3 is made up of 15 amino acids. The CDR3 DNA sequence: TGCGCCAGCAGCCACGACTTAGCCGGGGGGTCACCCCTCCACTTT. Protein sequence: CASSHDLAGGSPLHF.

This chain joins TRBV4-1 and TRBJ2-5, with 10 bases aligning to TRBD2. The assigned J gene may be wrong: the sequence end matches TRBJ2-7 better. Germline V lookup: CDR1 MGHRA, CDR2 YSYEKL. This CDR3 has 18 amino acids. CDR3 residues: CASSQDEVAGGRSYEQYF. Written as DNA, the CDR3 is TGCGCCAGCAGCCAAGATGAGGTAGCGGGAGGTCGGTCCTACGAGCAGTACTTC.